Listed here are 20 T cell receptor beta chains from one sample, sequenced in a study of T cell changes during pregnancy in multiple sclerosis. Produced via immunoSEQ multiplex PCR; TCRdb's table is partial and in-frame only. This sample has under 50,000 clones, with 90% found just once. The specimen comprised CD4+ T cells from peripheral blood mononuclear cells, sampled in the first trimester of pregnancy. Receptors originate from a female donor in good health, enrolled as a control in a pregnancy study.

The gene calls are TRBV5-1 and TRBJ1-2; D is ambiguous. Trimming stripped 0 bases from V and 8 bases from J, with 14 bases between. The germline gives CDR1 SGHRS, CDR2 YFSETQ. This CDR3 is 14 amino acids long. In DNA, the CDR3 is TGCGCCAGCAGCTTGGCCAAGGGAGGCGCGGGCTACACCTTC. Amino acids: CASSLAKGGAGYTF.

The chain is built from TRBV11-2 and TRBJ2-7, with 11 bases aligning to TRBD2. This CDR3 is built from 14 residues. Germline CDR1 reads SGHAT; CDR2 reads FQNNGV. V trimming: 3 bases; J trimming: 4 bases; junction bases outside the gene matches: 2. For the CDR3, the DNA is TGTGCCAGCAGCTTCCGGACTAGCGGGTACGAGCAGTACTTC. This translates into CASSFRTSGYEQYF.

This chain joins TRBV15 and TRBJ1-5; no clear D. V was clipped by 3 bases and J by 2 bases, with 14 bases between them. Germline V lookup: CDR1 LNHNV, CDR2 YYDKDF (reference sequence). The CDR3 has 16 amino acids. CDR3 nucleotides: TGTGCCACCAGCAGCTCCTTGGTCGGTCGCAATCAGCCCCAGCATTTT. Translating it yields CATSSSLVGRNQPQHF.

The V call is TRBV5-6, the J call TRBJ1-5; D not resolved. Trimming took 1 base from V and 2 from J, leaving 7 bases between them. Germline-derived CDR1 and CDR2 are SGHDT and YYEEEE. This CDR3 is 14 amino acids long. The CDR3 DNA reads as TGTGCCAGCAGCTTGCGGAGGGGCAATCAGCCCCAGCATTTT. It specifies CASSLRRGNQPQHF.

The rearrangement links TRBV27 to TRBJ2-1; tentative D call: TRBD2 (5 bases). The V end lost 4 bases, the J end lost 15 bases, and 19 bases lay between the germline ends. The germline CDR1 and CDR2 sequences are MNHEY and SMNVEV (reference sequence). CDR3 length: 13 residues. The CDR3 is CASSYHPLERGFF. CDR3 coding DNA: TGTGCCAGCAGTTACCACCCACTAGAGAGAGGGTTCTTC.

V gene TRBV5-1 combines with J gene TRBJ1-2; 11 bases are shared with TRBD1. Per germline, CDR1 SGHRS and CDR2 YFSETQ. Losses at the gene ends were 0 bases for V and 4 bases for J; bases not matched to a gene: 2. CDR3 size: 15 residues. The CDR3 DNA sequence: TGCGCCAGCAGCTTGGGGGACAGGGGGACCTATGGCTACACCTTC. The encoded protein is CASSLGDRGTYGYTF.

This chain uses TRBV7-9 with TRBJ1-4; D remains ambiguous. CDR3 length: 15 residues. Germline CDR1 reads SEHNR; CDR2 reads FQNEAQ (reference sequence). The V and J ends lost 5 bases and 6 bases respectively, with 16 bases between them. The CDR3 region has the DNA TGTGCCAGCAGCCTCTCAGGAACCGCTTATGAAAAACTGTTTTTT. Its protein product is CASSLSGTAYEKLFF.

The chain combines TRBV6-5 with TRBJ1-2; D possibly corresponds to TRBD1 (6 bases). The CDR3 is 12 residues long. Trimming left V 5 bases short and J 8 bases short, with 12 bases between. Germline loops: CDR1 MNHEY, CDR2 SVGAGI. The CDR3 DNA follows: TGTGCCAGCAGTACCAACACAGGGGGCTACACCTTC. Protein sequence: CASSTNTGGYTF.

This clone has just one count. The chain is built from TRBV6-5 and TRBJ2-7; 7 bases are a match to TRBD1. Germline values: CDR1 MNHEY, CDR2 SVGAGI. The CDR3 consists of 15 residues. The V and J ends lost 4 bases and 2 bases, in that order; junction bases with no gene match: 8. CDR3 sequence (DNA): TGTGCCAGCAGTTCACCGGGACAGCGAGCCTACGAGCAGTACTTC. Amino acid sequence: CASSSPGQRAYEQYF.

In DNA, the CDR3 is TGTGCCAGCAGTGAAAGACTTAATGAAAAACTGTTTTTT. This codes for CASSERLNEKLFF. This chain connects TRBV2 to TRBJ1-4; D remains ambiguous. The CDR3 spans 13 residues. V dropped 2 bases and J dropped 4 bases, with 5 bases sitting between them. In germline, CDR1 is SNHLY, CDR2 FYNNEI.

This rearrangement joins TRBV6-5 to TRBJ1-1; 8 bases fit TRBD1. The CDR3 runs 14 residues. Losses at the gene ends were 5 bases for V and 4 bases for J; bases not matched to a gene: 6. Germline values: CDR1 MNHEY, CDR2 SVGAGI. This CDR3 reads CASSASGGRTEAFF. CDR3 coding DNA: TGTGCCAGCAGTGCGTCAGGGGGCCGCACTGAAGCTTTCTTT.

CDR3 amino acids: CATGAGTGVFEQYF. CDR3 coding DNA: TGTGCCACCGGAGCCGGGACAGGGGTATTCGAGCAGTACTTC. The chain joins TRBV28 to TRBJ2-7, with 10 bases aligning to TRBD1. CDR1 is MDHEN and CDR2 is SYDVKM in the germline V gene. This CDR3 spans 14 amino acids. The V gene end was trimmed by 10 bases and the J gene end by 6 bases; junction bases not matched to a gene: 12.

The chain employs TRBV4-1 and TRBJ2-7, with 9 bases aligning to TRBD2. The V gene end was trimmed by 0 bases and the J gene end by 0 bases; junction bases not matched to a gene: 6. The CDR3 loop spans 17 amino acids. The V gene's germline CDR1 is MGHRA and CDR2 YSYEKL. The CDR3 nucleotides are TGCGCCAGCAGCCAAGAGTTGAGCGGGGGGACCTCCTACGAGCAGTACTTC. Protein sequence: CASSQELSGGTSYEQYF.

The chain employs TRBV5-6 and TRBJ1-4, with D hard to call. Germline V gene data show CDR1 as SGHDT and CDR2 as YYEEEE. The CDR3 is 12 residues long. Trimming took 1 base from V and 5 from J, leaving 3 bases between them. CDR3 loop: CASSLLNEKLFF. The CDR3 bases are TGTGCCAGCAGCTTGTTAAATGAAAAACTGTTTTTT.

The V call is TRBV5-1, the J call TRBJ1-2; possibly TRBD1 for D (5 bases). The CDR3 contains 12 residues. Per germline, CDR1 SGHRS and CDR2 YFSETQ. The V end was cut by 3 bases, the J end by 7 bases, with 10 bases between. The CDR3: CASSSQASGYTF. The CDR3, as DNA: TGCGCCAGCAGCTCACAGGCATCTGGCTACACCTTC.

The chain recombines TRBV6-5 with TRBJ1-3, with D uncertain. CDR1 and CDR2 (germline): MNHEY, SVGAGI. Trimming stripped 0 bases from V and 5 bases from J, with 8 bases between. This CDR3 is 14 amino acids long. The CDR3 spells CASSYSGRRNTIYF. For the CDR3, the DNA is TGTGCCAGCAGTTACTCAGGGAGGAGAAACACCATATATTTT.

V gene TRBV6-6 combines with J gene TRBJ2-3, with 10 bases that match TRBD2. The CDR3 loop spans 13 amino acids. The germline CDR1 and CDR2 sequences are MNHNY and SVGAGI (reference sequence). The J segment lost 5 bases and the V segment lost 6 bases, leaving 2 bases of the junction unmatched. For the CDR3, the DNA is TGTGCCAGCAGCGGACTAGCGGTAGATACGCAGTATTTT. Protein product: CASSGLAVDTQYF.

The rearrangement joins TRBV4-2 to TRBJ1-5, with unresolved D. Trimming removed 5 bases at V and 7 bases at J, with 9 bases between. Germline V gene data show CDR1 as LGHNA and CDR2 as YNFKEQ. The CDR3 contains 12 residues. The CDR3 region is CASSATGQPQHF. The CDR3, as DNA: TGTGCCAGCAGCGCCACGGGACAGCCCCAGCATTTT.

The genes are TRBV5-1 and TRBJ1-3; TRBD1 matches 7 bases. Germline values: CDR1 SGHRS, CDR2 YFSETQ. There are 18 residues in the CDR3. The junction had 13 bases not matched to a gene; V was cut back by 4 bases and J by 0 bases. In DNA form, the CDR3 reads TGCGCCAGCAGCCCGGGTCCGGCAGGGGGACTCTCTGGAAACACCATATATTTT. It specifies CASSPGPAGGLSGNTIYF.

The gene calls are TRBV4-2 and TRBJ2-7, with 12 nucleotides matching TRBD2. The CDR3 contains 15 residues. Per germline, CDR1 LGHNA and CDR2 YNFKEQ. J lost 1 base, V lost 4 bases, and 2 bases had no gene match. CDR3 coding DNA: TGTGCCAGCAGCCCAACTAGCGGGGGGTCCTACGAGCAGTACTTC. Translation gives CASSPTSGGSYEQYF.